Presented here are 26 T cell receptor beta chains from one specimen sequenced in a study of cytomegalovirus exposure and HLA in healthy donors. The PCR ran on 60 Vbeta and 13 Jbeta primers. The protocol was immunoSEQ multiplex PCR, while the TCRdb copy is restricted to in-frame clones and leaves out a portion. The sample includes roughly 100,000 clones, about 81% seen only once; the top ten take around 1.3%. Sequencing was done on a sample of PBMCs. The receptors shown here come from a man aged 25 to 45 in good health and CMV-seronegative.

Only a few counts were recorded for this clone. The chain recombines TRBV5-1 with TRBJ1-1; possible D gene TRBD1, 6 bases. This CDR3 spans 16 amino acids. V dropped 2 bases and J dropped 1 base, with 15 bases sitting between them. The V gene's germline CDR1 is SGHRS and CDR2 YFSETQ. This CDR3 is CASSFAQGRGNTEAFF. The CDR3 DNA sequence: TGCGCCAGCAGCTTCGCACAGGGCAGGGGGAACACTGAAGCTTTCTTT.

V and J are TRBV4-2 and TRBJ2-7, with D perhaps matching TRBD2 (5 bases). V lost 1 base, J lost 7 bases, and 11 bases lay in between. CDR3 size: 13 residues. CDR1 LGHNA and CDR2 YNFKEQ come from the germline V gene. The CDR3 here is CASSQVEATEQYF. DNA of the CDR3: TGTGCCAGCAGCCAAGTGGAGGCGACTGAGCAGTACTTC.

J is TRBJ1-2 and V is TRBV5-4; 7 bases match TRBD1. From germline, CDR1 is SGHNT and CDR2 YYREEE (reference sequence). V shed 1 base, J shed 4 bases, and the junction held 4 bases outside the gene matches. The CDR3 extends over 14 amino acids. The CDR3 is CASSLRQGAYGYTF. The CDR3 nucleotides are TGTGCCAGCAGCTTGAGACAGGGAGCCTATGGCTACACCTTC. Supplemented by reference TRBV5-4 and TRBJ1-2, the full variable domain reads ETGVTQSPTHLIKTRGQQVTLRCSSQSGHNTVSWYQQALGQGPQFIFQYYREEENGRGNFPPRFSGLQFPNYSSELNVNALELDDSALYLCASSLRQGAYGYTFGSGTRLTVV.

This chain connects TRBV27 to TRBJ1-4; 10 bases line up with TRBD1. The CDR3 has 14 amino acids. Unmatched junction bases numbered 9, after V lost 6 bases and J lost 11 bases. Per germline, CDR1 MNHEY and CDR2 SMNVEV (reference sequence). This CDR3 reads CASRGQGNTKKLFF. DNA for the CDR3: TGTGCCAGCAGGGGACAGGGGAACACCAAGAAACTGTTTTTT.

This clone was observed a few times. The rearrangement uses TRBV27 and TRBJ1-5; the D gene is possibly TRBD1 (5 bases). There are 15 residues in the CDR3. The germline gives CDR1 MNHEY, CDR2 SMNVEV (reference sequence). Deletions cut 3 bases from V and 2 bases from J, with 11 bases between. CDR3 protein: CASSLGGYGNQPQHF. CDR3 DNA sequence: TGTGCCAGCAGTTTGGGGGGGTATGGCAATCAGCCCCAGCATTTT.

The CDR3 sequence: CASAGTNYGYTF. The DNA for the CDR3 is TGTGCCAGCGCCGGGACAAACTATGGCTACACCTTC. The chain is built from TRBV7-2 and TRBJ1-2; D perhaps matches TRBD1 (6 bases). Trimming left V 8 bases short and J 2 bases short, with 9 bases between. Germline CDR1 and CDR2: SGHTA and FQGNSA. The CDR3 length is 12 residues. Supplemented by reference TRBV7-2 and TRBJ1-2, the full variable domain reads GAGVSQSPSNKVTEKGKDVELRCDPISGHTALYWYRQSLGQGLEFLIYFQGNSAPDKSGLPSDRFSAERTGGSVSTLTIQRTQQEDSAVYLCASAGTNYGYTFGSGTRLTVV.

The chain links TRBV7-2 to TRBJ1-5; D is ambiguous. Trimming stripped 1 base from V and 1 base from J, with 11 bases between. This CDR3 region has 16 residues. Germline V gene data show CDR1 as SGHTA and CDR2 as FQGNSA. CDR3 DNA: TGTGCCAGCAGCTTAGGCGGGTTGAGAAGCAATCAGCCCCAGCATTTT. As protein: CASSLGGLRSNQPQHF.

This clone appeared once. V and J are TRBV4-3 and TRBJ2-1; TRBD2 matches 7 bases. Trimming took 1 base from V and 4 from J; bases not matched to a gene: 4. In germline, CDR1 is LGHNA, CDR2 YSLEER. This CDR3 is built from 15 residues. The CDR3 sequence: CASSQGGGKYNEQFF. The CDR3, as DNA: TGCGCCAGCAGCCAAGGGGGAGGGAAATACAATGAGCAGTTCTTC.

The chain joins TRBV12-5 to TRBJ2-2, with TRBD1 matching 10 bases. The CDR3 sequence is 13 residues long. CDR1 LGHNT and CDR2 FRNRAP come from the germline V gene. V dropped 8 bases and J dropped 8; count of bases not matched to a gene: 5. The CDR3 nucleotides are TGTGCTAGTAGACAGGGGGCTCAGGGGGAGCTGTTTTTT. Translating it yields CASRQGAQGELFF.

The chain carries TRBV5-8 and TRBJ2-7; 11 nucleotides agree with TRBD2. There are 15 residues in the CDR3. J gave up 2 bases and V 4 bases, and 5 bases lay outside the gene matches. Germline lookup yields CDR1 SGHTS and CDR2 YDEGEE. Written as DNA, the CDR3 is TGTGCCAGCAGCCTAGGGACTAGCGGAACCTACGAGCAGTACTTC. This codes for CASSLGTSGTYEQYF.

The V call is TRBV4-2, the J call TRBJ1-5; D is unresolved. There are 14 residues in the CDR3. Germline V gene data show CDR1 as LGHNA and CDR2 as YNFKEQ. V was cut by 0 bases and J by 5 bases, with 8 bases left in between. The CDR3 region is CASSQETPDQPQHF. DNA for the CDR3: TGTGCCAGCAGCCAAGAGACTCCGGATCAGCCCCAGCATTTT.

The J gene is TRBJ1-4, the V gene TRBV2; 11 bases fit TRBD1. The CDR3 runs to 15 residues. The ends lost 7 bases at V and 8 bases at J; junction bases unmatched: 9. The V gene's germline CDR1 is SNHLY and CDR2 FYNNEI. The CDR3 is CASNQRGQGEEKLFF. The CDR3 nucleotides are TGTGCCAGCAACCAAAGGGGACAGGGGGAAGAAAAACTGTTTTTT. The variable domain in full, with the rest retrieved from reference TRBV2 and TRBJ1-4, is EPEVTQTPSHQVTQMGQEVILRCVPISNHLYFYWYRQILGQKVEFLVSFYNNEISEKSEIFDDQFSVERPDGSNFTLKIRSTKLEDSAMYFCASNQRGQGEEKLFFGSGTQLSVL.

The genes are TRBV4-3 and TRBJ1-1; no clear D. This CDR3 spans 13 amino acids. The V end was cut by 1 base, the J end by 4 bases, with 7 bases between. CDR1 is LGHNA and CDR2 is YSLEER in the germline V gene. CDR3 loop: CASSQGVITEAFF. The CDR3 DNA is TGCGCCAGCAGCCAAGGAGTGATCACTGAAGCTTTCTTT.

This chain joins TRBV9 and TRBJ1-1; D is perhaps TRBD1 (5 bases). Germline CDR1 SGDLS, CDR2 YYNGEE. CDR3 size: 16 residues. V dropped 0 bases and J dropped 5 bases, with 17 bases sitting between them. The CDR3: CASSVVQQGPRTEAFF. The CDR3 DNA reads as TGTGCCAGCAGCGTAGTTCAGCAGGGCCCACGGACTGAAGCTTTCTTT.

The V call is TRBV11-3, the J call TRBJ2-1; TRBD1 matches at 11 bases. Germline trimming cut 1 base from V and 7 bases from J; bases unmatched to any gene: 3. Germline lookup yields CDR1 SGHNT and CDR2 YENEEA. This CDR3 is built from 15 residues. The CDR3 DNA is TGTGCCAGCAGCTTAGGGACAGGGGGCCGGAATGAGCAGTTCTTC. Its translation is CASSLGTGGRNEQFF.

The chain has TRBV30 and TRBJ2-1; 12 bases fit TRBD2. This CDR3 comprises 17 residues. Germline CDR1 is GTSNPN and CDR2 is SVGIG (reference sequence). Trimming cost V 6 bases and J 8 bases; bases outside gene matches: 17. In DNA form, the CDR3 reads TGTGCCTGTTCTATCCGACGAAGACTAGCGGGAGCCCATGAGCAGTTCTTC. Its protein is CACSIRRRLAGAHEQFF. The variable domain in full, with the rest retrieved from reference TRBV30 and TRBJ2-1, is SQTIHQWPATLVQPVGSPLSLECTVEGTSNPNLYWYRQAAGRGLQLLFYSVGIGQISSEVPQNLSASRPQDRQFILSSKKLLLSDSGFYLCACSIRRRLAGAHEQFFGPGTRLTVL.

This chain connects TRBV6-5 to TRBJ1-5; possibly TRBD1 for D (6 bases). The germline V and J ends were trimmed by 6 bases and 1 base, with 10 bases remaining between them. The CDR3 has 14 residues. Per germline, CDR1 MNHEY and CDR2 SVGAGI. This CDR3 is CASSPDSSNQPQHF. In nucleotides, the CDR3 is TGTGCCAGCAGCCCGGACAGCAGCAATCAGCCCCAGCATTTT.

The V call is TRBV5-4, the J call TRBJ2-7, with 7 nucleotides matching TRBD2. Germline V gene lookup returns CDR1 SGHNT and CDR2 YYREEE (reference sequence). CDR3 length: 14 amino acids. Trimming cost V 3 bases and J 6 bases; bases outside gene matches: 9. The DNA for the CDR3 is TGTGCCAGCAGCTGGGGGGGAGTACCTTCCGAGCAGTACTTC. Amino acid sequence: CASSWGGVPSEQYF.

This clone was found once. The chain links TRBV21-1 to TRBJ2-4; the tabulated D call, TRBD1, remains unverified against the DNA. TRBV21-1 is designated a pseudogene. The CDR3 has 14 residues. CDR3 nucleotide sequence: TGTGCCAGCATTCAGGGGGCGGACAAAAACATTCAGTACTTC. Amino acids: CASIQGADKNIQYF.

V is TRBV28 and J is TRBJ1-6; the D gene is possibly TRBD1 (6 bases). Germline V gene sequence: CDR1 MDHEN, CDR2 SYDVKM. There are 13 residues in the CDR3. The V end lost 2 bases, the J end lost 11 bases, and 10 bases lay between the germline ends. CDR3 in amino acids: CASSLGGRPPLHF. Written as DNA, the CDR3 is TGTGCCAGCAGTTTAGGGGGCCGGCCACCCCTCCACTTT.

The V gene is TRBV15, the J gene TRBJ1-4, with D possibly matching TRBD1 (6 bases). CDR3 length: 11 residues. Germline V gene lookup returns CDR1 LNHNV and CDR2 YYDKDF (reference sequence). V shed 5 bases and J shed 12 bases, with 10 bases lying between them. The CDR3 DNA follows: TGTGCCACCAGCGCACAGGGACAACTGTTTTTT. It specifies CATSAQGQLFF.

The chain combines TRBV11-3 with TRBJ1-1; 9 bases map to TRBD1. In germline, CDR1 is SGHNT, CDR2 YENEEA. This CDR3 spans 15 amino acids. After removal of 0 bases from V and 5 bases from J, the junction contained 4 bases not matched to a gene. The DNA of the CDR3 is TGTGCCAGCAGCTTAGAGGGACAGGGTCGTACTGAAGCTTTCTTT. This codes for CASSLEGQGRTEAFF.

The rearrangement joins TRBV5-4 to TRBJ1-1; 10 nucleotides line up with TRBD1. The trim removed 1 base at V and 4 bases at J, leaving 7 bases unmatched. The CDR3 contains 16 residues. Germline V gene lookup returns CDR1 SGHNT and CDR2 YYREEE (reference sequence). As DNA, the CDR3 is TGTGCCAGCAGCTTGTTGGTGGGACAGGGGAGCACTGAAGCTTTCTTT. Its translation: CASSLLVGQGSTEAFF.

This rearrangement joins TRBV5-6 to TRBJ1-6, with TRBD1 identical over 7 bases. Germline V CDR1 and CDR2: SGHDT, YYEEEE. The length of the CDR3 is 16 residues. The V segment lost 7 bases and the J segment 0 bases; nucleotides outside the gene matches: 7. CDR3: CASSGGSSSYNSPLHF. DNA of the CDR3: TGTGCCAGCTCAGGGGGTTCGAGCTCCTATAATTCACCCCTCCACTTT.

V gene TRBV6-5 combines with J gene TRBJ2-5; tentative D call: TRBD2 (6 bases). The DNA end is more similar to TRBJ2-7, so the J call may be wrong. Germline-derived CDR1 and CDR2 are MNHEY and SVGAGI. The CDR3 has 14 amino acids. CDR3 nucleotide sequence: TGTGCCACCACACGGGACTTCAGCTCCTACGAGCAGTACTTC. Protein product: CATTRDFSSYEQYF.

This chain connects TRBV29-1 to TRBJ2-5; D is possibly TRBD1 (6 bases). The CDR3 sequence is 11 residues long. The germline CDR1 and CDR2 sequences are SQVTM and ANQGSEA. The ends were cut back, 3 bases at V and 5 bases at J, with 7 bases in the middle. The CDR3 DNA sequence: TGCAGCGTTGAGAGGGGGGAGACCCAGTACTTC. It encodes CSVERGETQYF.